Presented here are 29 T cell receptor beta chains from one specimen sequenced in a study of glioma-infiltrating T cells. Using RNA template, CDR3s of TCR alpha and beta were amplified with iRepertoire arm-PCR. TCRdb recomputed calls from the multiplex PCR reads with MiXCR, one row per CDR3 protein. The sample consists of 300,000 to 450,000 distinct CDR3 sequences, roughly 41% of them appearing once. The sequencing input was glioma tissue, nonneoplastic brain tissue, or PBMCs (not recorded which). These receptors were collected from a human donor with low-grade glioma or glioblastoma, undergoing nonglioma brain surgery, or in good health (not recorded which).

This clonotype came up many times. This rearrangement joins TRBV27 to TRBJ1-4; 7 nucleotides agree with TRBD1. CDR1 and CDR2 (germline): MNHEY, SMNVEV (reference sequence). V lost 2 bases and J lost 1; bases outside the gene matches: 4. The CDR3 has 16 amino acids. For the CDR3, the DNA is TGTGCCAGCAGTTTAGGGAGGGGGCGAACTAATGAAAAACTGTTTTTT. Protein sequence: CASSLGRGRTNEKLFF.

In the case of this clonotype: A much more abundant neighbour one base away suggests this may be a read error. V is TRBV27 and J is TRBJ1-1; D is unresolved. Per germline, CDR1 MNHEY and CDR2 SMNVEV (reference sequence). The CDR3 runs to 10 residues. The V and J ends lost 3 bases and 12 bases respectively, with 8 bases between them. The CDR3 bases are TGTGCCAGCAGTTTTGGAGAAACTTTCTTT. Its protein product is CASSFGETFF.

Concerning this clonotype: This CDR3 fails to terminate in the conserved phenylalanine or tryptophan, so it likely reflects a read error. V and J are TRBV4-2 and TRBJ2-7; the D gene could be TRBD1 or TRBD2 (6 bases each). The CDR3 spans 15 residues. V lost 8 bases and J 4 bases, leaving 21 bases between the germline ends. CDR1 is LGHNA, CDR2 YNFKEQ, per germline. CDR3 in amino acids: CASPQGNREVYEQYS. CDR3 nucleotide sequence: TGTGCCAGCCCCCAGGGGAACAGGGAGGTTTACGAGCAGTACTCC.

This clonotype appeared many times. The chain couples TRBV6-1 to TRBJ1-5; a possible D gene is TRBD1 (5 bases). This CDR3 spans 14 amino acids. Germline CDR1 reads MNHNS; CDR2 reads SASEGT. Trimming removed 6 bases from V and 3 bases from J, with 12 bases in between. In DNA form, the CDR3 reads TGTGCCAGCAGACAGGACGGATTCAATCAGCCCCAGCATTTT. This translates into CASRQDGFNQPQHF.

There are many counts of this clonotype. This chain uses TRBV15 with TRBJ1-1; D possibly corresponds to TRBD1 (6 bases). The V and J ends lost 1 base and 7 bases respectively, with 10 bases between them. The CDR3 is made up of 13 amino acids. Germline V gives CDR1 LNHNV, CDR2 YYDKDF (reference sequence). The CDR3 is CATSRAGQLEAFF. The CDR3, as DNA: TGTGCCACCAGCAGAGCAGGACAGCTTGAAGCTTTCTTT.

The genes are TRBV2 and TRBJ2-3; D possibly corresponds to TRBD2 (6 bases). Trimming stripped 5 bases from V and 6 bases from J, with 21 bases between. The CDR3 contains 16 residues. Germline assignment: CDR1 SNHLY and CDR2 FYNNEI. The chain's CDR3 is CASSLSGPGGVDTQYF. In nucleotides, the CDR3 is TGTGCCAGCAGTTTGAGCGGGCCTGGCGGAGTGGATACGCAGTATTTT.

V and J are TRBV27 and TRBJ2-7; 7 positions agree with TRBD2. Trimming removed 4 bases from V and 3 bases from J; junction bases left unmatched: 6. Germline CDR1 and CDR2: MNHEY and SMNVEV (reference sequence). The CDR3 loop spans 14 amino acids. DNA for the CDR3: TGTGCCAGCAGTTCCCGCAGCGGGAACTACGAGCAGTACTTC. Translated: CASSSRSGNYEQYF.

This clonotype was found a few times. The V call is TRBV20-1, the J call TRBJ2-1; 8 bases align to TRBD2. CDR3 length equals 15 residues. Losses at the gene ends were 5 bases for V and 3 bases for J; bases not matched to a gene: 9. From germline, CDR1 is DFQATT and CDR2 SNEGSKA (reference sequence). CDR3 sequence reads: CSAFPYSGSYNEQFF. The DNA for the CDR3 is TGCAGTGCTTTCCCGTACAGCGGGAGCTACAATGAGCAGTTCTTC.

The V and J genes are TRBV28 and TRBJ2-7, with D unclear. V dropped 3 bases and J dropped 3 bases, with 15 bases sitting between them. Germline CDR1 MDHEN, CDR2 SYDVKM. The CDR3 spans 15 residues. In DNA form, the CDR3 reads TGTGCCAGCAGTTTCTCCTTTCCTAGAAACTACGAGCAGTACTTC. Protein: CASSFSFPRNYEQYF.

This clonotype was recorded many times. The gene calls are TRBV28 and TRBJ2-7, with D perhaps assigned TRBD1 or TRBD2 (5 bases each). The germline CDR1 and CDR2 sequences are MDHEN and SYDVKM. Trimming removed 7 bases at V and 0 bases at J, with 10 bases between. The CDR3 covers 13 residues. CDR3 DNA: TGTGCCAGCATGGGGGATCCCTCCTACGAGCAGTACTTC. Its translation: CASMGDPSYEQYF.

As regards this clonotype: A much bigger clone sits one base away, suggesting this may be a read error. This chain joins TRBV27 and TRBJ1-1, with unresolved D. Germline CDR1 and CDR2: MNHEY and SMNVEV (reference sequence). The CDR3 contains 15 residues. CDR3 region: CASSRAGAGSTEDFF. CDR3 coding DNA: TGTGCCAGCAGTCGGGCAGGCGCGGGGAGCACTGAAGATTTCTTT.

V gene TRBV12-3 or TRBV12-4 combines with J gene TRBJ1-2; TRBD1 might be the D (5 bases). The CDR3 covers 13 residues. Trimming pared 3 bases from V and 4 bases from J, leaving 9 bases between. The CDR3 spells CASSFPGAYGYTF. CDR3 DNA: TGTGCCAGCAGTTTCCCCGGGGCCTATGGCTACACCTTC.

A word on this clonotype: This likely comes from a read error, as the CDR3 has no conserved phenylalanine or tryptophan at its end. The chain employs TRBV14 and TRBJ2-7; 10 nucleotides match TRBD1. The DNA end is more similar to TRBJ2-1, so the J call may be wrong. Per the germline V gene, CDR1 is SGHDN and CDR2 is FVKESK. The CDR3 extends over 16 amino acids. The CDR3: CASSQVGTGVHNEQFL. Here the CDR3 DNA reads TGTGCCAGCAGCCAAGTGGGGACAGGGGTCCACAATGAGCAGTTCCTC.

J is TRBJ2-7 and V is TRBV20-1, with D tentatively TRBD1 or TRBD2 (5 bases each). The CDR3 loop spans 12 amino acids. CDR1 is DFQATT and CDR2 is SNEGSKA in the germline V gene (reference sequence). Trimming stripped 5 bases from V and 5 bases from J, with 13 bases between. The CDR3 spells CSAFRGTHEQYF. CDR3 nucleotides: TGCAGTGCTTTTCGAGGGACCCACGAGCAGTACTTC.

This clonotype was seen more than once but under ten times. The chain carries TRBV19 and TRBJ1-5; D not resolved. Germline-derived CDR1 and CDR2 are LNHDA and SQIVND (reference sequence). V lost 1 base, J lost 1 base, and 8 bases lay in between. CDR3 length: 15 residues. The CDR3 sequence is CASSIVVGSNQPQHF. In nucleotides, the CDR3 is TGTGCCAGTAGTATAGTAGTCGGGAGCAATCAGCCCCAGCATTTT.

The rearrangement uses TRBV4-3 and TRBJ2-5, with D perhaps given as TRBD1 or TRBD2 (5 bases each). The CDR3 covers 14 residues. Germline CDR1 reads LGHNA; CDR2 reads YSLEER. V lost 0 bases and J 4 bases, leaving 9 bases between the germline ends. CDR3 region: CASSQDPGRETQYF. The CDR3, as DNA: TGCGCCAGCAGCCAAGATCCAGGGAGAGAGACCCAGTACTTC.

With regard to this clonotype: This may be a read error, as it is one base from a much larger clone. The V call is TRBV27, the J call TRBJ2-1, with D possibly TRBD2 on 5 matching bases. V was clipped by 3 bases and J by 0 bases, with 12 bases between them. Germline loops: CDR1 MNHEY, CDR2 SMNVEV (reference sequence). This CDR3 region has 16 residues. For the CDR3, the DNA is TGTGCCAGCAGTTTTACCGCTACTAGCTCCTACAATGAGCAGTTCTTC. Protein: CASSFTATSSYNEQFF.

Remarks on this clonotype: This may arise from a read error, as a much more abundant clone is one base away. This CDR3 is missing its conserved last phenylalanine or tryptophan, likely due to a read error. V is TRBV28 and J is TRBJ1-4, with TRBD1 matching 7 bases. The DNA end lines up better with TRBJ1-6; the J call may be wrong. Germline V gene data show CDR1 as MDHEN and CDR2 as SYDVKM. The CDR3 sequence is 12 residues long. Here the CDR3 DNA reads TGTGCCGCGGGACAGCTCAATTCACCCCTCCACTCT. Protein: CAAGQLNSPLHS.

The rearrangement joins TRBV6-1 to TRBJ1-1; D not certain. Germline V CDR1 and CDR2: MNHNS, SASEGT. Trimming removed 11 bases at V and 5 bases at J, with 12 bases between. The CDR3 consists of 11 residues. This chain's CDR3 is CAHSARTEAFF. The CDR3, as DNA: TGTGCCCACAGCGCCAGGACTGAAGCTTTCTTT.

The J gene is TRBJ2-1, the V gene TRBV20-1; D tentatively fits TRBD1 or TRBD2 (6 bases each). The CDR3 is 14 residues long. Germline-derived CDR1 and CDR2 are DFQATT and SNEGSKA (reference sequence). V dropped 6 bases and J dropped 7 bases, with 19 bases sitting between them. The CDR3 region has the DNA TGCAGTGCCACCAAAGGGGGGATAGGTAATGAGCAGTTCTTC. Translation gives CSATKGGIGNEQFF.

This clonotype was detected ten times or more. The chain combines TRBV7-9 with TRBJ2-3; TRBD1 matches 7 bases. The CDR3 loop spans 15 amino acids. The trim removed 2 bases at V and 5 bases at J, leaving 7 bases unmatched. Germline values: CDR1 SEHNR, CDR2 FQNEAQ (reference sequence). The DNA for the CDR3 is TGTGCCAGCAGCTTATCACGGAACAGGGGAGATACGCAGTATTTT. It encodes CASSLSRNRGDTQYF.

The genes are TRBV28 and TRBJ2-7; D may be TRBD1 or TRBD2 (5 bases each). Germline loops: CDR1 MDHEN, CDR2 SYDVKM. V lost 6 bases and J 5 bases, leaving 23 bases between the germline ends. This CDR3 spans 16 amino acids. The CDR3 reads CASRLGRNVGFDEQYF. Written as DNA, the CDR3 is TGTGCCAGCAGGTTGGGACGGAACGTAGGGTTCGACGAGCAGTACTTC.

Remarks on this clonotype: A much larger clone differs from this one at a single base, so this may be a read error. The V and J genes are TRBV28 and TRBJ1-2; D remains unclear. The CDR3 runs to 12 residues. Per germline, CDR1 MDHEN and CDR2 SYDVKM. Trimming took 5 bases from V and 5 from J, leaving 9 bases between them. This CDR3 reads CASSQQTYGYTF. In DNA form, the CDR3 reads TGTGCCAGCAGTCAACAAACATATGGCTACACCTTC.

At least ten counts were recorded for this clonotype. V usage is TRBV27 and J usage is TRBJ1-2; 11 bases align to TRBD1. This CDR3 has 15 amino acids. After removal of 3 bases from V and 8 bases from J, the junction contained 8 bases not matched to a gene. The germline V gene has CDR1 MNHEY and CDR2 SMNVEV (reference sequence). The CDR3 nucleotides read TGTGCCAGCAGTTTCGGGCCTGGGACAGGGGGGGGCTACACCTTC. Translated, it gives CASSFGPGTGGGYTF.

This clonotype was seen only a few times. CDR3 bases: TGCAGTGCTAGAGGGGCTGACTCCTACGAGCAGTACTTC. Protein product: CSARGADSYEQYF. This chain uses TRBV20-1 with TRBJ2-7, with no clear D. The germline V and J ends were trimmed by 1 base and 0 bases, with 7 bases remaining between them. CDR1 is DFQATT, CDR2 SNEGSKA, per germline (reference sequence). The CDR3 sequence is 13 residues long.

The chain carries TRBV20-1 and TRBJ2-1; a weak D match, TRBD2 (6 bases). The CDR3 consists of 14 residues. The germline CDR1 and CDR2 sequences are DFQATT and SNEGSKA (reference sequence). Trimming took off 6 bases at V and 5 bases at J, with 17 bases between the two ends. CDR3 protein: CSAPPGLDDNEQFF. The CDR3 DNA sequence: TGCAGTGCCCCTCCGGGACTGGATGACAATGAGCAGTTCTTC.

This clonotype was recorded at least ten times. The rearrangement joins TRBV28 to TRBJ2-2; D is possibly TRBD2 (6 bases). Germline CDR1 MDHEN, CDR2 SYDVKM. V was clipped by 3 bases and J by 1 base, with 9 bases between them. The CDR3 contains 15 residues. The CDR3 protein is CASSLGDLNTGELFF. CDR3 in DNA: TGTGCCAGCAGTTTGGGGGACTTGAACACCGGGGAGCTGTTTTTT.

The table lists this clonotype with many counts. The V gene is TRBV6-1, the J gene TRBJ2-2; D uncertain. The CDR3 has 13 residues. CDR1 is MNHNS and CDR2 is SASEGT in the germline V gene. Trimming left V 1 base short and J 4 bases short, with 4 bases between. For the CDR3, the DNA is TGTGCCAGCAGTGAAGATACCACCGGGGAGCTGTTTTTT. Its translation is CASSEDTTGELFF.

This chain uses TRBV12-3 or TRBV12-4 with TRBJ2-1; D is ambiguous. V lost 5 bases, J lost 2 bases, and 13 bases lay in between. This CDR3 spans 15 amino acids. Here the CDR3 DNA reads TGTGCCAGCAGTCCCGGCGGTACGACCTACAATGAGCAGTTCTTC. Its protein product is CASSPGGTTYNEQFF.